This TCR beta chain was found in a study of cytomegalovirus exposure and HLA in healthy donors. Whole-study findings and limits: In vitro confirmation showed three CMV-associated chains to be CMV antigen specific.

The table came from immunoSEQ multiplex PCR; TCRdb's copy has only in-frame clones and leaves some out. The sample records hundreds of thousands of clones, roughly 84% being singletons. This CDR3 has 12 amino acids. Germline CDR1 reads MNHNY; CDR2 reads SVGAGI (reference sequence). The trim removed 6 bases at V and 9 bases at J, leaving 4 bases unmatched. In regard to this clone: What it binds is unknown.

The chain carries TRBV6-6 and TRBJ2-1; 8 nucleotides match TRBD1. The origin of this receptor is a young woman in good health and CMV-seropositive. What was sequenced was PBMCs. As DNA, the CDR3 is TGTGCCAGCAGCCCCGACAGGGGTGAGCAGTTCTTC. Its protein product is CASSPDRGEQFF.